Listed below are T cell receptor beta chains from one sample, sequenced in a study of low-dose radiotherapy and immunotherapy resistance in tumors. TCRdb used MiXCR to reprocess the reads, holding one entry per CDR3 protein. The sample lists 60,000 or so distinct CDR3 sequences; about 25% were seen once. The input for sequencing was PBMCs, taken after low-dose radiotherapy plus immunotherapy. The receptors were sampled from a male donor with prostate cancer. CDR3s include the opening cysteine and the closing phenylalanine or tryptophan. The D gene is left open where the match is weak.

v_gene,j_gene,d_gene,CDR3aa
TRBV20-1,TRBJ2-7,NA,CSASPPSGADSYEQYF
TRBV5-1,TRBJ2-2,NA,CASSSGQGAAGELFFF
TRBV28,TRBJ1-1,NA,CASSLTLRGAFF
TRBV9,TRBJ2-5,TRBD2,CASSVRPSGGKETQYF
TRBV5-1,TRBJ2-6,TRBD1,CASSSGQPSSGANVLTF
TRBV10-3,TRBJ2-3,TRBD2,CAISESGTSGFTDTQYF
TRBV11-1,TRBJ2-7,TRBD2,CASSWGTSRQPREQYF
TRBV12-3/TRBV12-4,TRBJ2-7,NA,CASRRQYEQYF
TRBV20-1,TRBJ2-2,NA,CSARDRYTGELFF
TRBV7-2,TRBJ1-1,NA,CASSLSRNTEAFF
TRBV2,TRBJ2-3,NA,CASKEGQTFDTQYF
TRBV7-2,TRBJ1-4,NA,CASSQFRGDSEKLFF